These 22 T cell receptor beta chains were all obtained from the same sample, sequenced in a study of cytomegalovirus exposure and HLA in healthy donors. The PCR ran on 60 Vbeta and 13 Jbeta primers. Method: immunoSEQ multiplex PCR; TCRdb's copy keeps in-frame clones and lacks some. Among 190,000 or so clones listed, 75% to 85% were seen once. The specimen was PBMCs. These receptors all stem from a boy aged 5-17 years in good health and CMV-seronegative.

The J gene is TRBJ2-5, the V gene TRBV7-3, with 7 bases that match TRBD2. The CDR3 is 16 residues long. J lost 8 bases, V lost 5 bases, and 17 bases had no gene match. Germline V CDR1 and CDR2: SGHTA, FQGTGA. CDR3 nucleotides: TGTGCCAGCAGCCCGACGGACGGAGTCCGGGAGGAAACCCAGTACTTC. Translated: CASSPTDGVREETQYF.

This clone has a count of ten or more. This chain joins TRBV5-6 and TRBJ1-1; D remains unclear. The CDR3 is made up of 12 amino acids. Germline CDR1 SGHDT, CDR2 YYEEEE. Deletions cut 0 bases from V and 5 bases from J, with 5 bases between. CDR3 region: CASSLARTEAFF. CDR3 coding DNA: TGTGCCAGCAGCTTGGCCAGGACTGAAGCTTTCTTT.

The chain combines TRBV9 with TRBJ1-1, with D maybe TRBD1 (6 bases). This CDR3 is built from 19 residues. Germline CDR1 and CDR2: SGDLS and YYNGEE. V gave up 4 bases and J gave up 4 bases, with 29 bases separating them. CDR3 nucleotide sequence: TGTGCCAGCAGCACCCGAATTACGGGGGGCCCCAGAGTAGGCACTGAAGCTTTCTTT. It translates to CASSTRITGGPRVGTEAFF.

The chain combines TRBV30 with TRBJ2-7; weak D call: TRBD1 (6 bases). Trimming left V 2 bases short and J 6 bases short, with 14 bases between. The CDR3 length is 13 residues. CDR1 and CDR2 (germline): GTSNPN, SVGIG (reference sequence). CDR3 residues: CAWSSQGTGEQYF. The CDR3 DNA sequence: TGTGCCTGGAGTTCACAGGGTACGGGCGAGCAGTACTTC.

The chain joins TRBV4-3 to TRBJ2-2; 9 bases line up with TRBD1. The germline CDR1 and CDR2 sequences are LGHNA and YSLEER. The V gene end was trimmed by 3 bases and the J gene end by 3 bases; junction bases not matched to a gene: 2. There are 15 residues in the CDR3. CDR3 DNA sequence: TGCGCCAGCAGCCAGGGACAGGGCGACACCGGGGAGCTGTTTTTT. This translates into CASSQGQGDTGELFF.

The J gene is TRBJ2-3, the V gene TRBV6-1; weak D call: TRBD2 (5 bases). CDR1 and CDR2 from the germline V gene are MNHNS and SASEGT. Trimming removed 2 bases from V and 5 bases from J, with 11 bases in between. The CDR3 runs to 14 residues. The CDR3 loop is CASSEPGLQDTQYF. CDR3 nucleotide sequence: TGTGCCAGCAGTGAACCCGGACTCCAAGATACGCAGTATTTT.

In the case of this clone: Since the CDR3 does not end with the conserved phenylalanine or tryptophan, this likely comes from a read error. It is unclear where the CDR3 begins or ends on the DNA, so no DNA is shown, and the CDR3 is as TCRdb lists it. The V and J genes are TRBV6-1 and TRBJ1-4; the D call in the table, TRBD1, was not verified against the DNA. Inclusive of both ends, the CDR3 amounts to 13 amino acids. Germline lookup yields CDR1 MNHNS and CDR2 SASEGT. The CDR3 sequence: CASSPRAGTGAEI.

The chain carries TRBV11-2 and TRBJ2-3; possible D gene TRBD2, 6 bases. Germline V lookup: CDR1 SGHAT, CDR2 FQNNGV. The CDR3 is 15 residues long. V was shortened by 0 bases and J by 6 bases, with 13 bases between the two germline ends. The CDR3 protein is CASSLESGSLDTQYF. The CDR3 DNA is TGTGCCAGCAGCTTAGAGTCCGGGAGCTTGGATACGCAGTATTTT.

The V and J genes are TRBV7-2 and TRBJ2-7, with no clear D. Trimming shortened V by 4 bases and J by 0 bases, and 7 bases separated the two germline ends. Germline lookup yields CDR1 SGHTA and CDR2 FQGNSA. This CDR3 spans 13 amino acids. The CDR3 reads CASSSPFSYEQYF. The CDR3 DNA follows: TGTGCCAGCAGCTCTCCTTTCTCCTACGAGCAGTACTTC.

This rearrangement joins TRBV19 to TRBJ1-1; no definite D call. CDR1 and CDR2 (germline): LNHDA, SQIVND (reference sequence). V was pared by 10 bases and J by 0 bases, with 6 bases between. This CDR3 spans 11 amino acids. CDR3: CATQMNTEAFF. CDR3 nucleotides: TGTGCCACCCAGATGAACACTGAAGCTTTCTTT.

The J gene is TRBJ2-7, the V gene TRBV7-3; 10 bases line up with TRBD2. CDR1 SGHTA and CDR2 FQGTGA come from the germline V gene. V trimming: 4 bases; J trimming: 2 bases; junction bases outside the gene matches: 5. This CDR3 region has 15 residues. The CDR3 DNA follows: TGTGCCAGCAGCTACAGCGGGAGGGGTCCCTACGAGCAGTACTTC. Translating gives CASSYSGRGPYEQYF.

This clone was counted a single time. In DNA, the CDR3 is TGTGCCAGCAGTTTATCGGCCGCCTACAGGGGGCTTTCAATTAGAGACACCATATATTTT. Translation gives CASSLSAAYRGLSIRDTIYF. The genes are TRBV28 and TRBJ1-3, with TRBD1 matching 9 bases. J gave up 8 bases and V 1 base, and 21 bases lay outside the gene matches. This CDR3 region has 20 residues. The V gene's germline CDR1 is MDHEN and CDR2 SYDVKM.

This chain joins TRBV11-2 and TRBJ2-3, with a tentative D call TRBD1 (5 bases). The CDR3 is 12 residues long. The germline V and J ends were trimmed by 5 bases and 9 bases, with 12 bases remaining between them. Germline V CDR1 and CDR2: SGHAT, FQNNGV. CDR3 DNA: TGTGCCAGCAGCACGAGTGGGGCCACGCAGTATTTT. Its translation is CASSTSGATQYF. Full variable domain (remainder filled in from reference TRBV11-2 and TRBJ2-3): EAGVAQSPRYKIIEKRQSVAFWCNPISGHATLYWYQQILGQGPKLLIQFQNNGVVDDSQLPKDRFSAERLKGVDSTLKIQPAKLEDSAVYLCASSTSGATQYFGPGTRLTVL.

The V gene is TRBV6-5, the J gene TRBJ1-2; 8 positions match TRBD1. Germline V gives CDR1 MNHEY, CDR2 SVGAGI. The CDR3 consists of 13 residues. V dropped 3 bases and J dropped 7; count of bases not matched to a gene: 4. This chain's CDR3 is CASSYGQGRGYTF. CDR3 sequence (DNA): TGTGCCAGCAGTTATGGACAGGGACGTGGCTACACCTTC.

The chain employs TRBV2 and TRBJ1-1, with D possibly TRBD1 on 6 matching bases. The CDR3 covers 12 residues. Between the trimmed V and J ends, which lost 10 bases and 1 base, there was a span of 10 bases. Germline CDR1 and CDR2: SNHLY and FYNNEI. The CDR3 bases are TGTGCCATCAGGACAGCGAACACTGAAGCTTTCTTT. Residues: CAIRTANTEAFF.

This clone has a handful of counts. The V call is TRBV4-3, the J call TRBJ1-5; D is undetermined. In germline, CDR1 is LGHNA, CDR2 YSLEER. The CDR3 consists of 14 residues. V dropped 4 bases and J dropped 2 bases, with 9 bases sitting between them. Here the CDR3 reads CASSLLAGNQPQHF. The CDR3 DNA reads as TGCGCCAGCAGCCTCCTCGCGGGCAATCAGCCCCAGCATTTT.

The chain uses TRBV5-1 and TRBJ1-2; weak D call: TRBD1 (6 bases). Germline loops: CDR1 SGHRS, CDR2 YFSETQ. Deletions cut 1 base from V and 4 bases from J, with 11 bases between. The CDR3 contains 14 residues. The CDR3 DNA reads as TGCGCCAGCAGCTTGTGGCAGGGGCTCTATGGCTACACCTTC. Translated: CASSLWQGLYGYTF.

This chain uses TRBV30 with TRBJ1-1; a possible D gene is TRBD1 (5 bases). CDR3 size: 15 residues. With 0 bases removed from V and 4 bases from J, the gap between germline ends came to 15 bases. Germline V gene data show CDR1 as GTSNPN and CDR2 as SVGIG (reference sequence). The CDR3 is CAWSVGDQGTTEAFF. The CDR3 DNA is TGTGCCTGGAGTGTAGGAGACCAGGGAACCACTGAAGCTTTCTTT.

This clone was picked up a small number of times. The genes are TRBV19 and TRBJ1-5, with D possibly TRBD1 on 5 matching bases. V gave up 8 bases and J gave up 3 bases, with 20 bases separating them. This CDR3 region has 16 residues. Per the germline V gene, CDR1 is LNHDA and CDR2 is SQIVND (reference sequence). As DNA, the CDR3 is TGTGCCAGTGGCCCCGAAACGGGGGTCTTCAATCAGCCCCAGCATTTT. Translation gives CASGPETGVFNQPQHF.

This chain uses TRBV5-1 with TRBJ2-7; D gene uncertain. The CDR3 runs 11 residues. Trimming took off 4 bases at V and 4 bases at J, with 6 bases between the two ends. Germline loops: CDR1 SGHRS, CDR2 YFSETQ. The CDR3 spells CASSPRYEQYF. As DNA, the CDR3 is TGCGCCAGCAGCCCGCGATACGAGCAGTACTTC.

The V call is TRBV7-2, the J call TRBJ2-1; 8 nucleotides match TRBD1. Looked up from germline, CDR1 is SGHTA and CDR2 is FQGNSA. The CDR3 covers 16 residues. The junction had 6 bases not matched to a gene; V was cut back by 5 bases and J by 0 bases. The CDR3 sequence: CASSPPGQVSYNEQFF. CDR3 bases: TGTGCCAGCAGCCCCCCGGGACAGGTCTCCTACAATGAGCAGTTCTTC.

The J gene is TRBJ1-2, the V gene TRBV15; a weak D match, TRBD1 (6 bases). V lost 6 bases and J lost 4, with 15 bases in between. The germline gives CDR1 LNHNV, CDR2 YYDKDF (reference sequence). This CDR3 contains 14 residues. The CDR3 here is CATSLDGGSYGYTF. CDR3 nucleotide sequence: TGTGCCACCAGTTTAGATGGGGGCAGCTATGGCTACACCTTC.